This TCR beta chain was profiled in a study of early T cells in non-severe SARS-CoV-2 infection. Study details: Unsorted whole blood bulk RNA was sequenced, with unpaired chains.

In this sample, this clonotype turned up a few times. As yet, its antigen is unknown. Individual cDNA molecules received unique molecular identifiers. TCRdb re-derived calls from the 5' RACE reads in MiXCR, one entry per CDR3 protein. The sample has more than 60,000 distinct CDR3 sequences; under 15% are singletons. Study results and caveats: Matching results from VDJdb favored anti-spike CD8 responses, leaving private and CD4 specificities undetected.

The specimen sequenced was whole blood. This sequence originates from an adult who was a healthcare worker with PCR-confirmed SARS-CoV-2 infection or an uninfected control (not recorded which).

The DNA for the CDR3 is TGTGCCAGCAGCCCCCCCGTCAGGGAATGGGAGACCCAGTACTTC. The encoded protein is CASSPPVREWETQYF. The rearrangement uses TRBV21-1 and TRBJ2-5; TRBD1, the D gene given by the table, was not confirmed from the DNA. TRBV21-1 is a pseudogene locus. The CDR3 length is 15 residues.